A selection of T cell receptor beta chains follows, all from one sample in a study of T cells in Graves' hyperthyroidism and ophthalmopathy. Each CDR3 protein is one row after TCRdb ran MiXCR on the multiplex PCR reads. The sample holds about 840,000 distinct CDR3 sequences, 35% to 40% seen once. The sample consisted of blood. The origin of the receptors is a man between 18 and 29 years old with Graves' hyperthyroidism. Both conserved end residues are part of each CDR3. Fields, in order: J gene, V gene, clone size, D gene, CDR3 DNA, CDR3 protein. A D gene is named only where the DNA matches it firmly. Only some rows state a clone size, as once, few, many or a class for expanded clones.

J: TRBJ1-1
V: TRBV6-5
size: .
D: .
DNA: TGTGCTAGCAGTTACGCTGCGGCTGAAGCTTTCTTT
CDR3: CASSYAAAEAFF

J: TRBJ2-2
V: TRBV12-3/TRBV12-4
size: few
D: TRBD1
DNA: TGTGCCAGCAACCAGGGACAGTACACCGGGGAGCTGTTTTTT
CDR3: CASNQGQYTGELFF

J: TRBJ2-2
V: TRBV7-3
size: .
D: .
DNA: TGTGCCAGCAGCCCCCTACCGACTGGCGACGGGGAGCTGTTTTTT
CDR3: CASSPLPTGDGELFF

J: TRBJ1-1
V: TRBV12-3/TRBV12-4
size: few
D: TRBD1
DNA: TGTGCCAGCAAAACAGGGGCGAACACTGAAGCTTTCTTT
CDR3: CASKTGANTEAFF

J: TRBJ1-1
V: TRBV20-1
size: many
D: .
DNA: TGCAGTGCTAGCGATGGGGGGAACACTGAAGCTTTCTTT
CDR3: CSASDGGNTEAFF

J: TRBJ2-5
V: TRBV29-1
size: .
D: .
DNA: TGCAGCGTTGCGGCGCAGGGGACCCAGTACTTC
CDR3: CSVAAQGTQYF

J: TRBJ1-2
V: TRBV5-1
size: many
D: TRBD1
DNA: TGCGCCAGCTCTCCTGACAGGGTGAACTATGGCTACACCTTC
CDR3: CASSPDRVNYGYTF

J: TRBJ1-5
V: TRBV9
size: many
D: .
DNA: TGTGCCAGCAGCCTTACACCAGAGGGACAGCCCCAGCATTTT
CDR3: CASSLTPEGQPQHF

J: TRBJ1-1
V: TRBV25-1
size: many
D: .
DNA: TGTGCCAGCACAAACAGGGATCTTGGGGGTGAAGCTTTCTTT
CDR3: CASTNRDLGGEAFF

J: TRBJ2-7
V: TRBV19
size: few
D: TRBD1
DNA: TGTGCCAGTAGTATCATAGGGGGCGGCGAGCAGTACTTC
CDR3: CASSIIGGGEQYF

J: TRBJ1-4
V: TRBV15
size: .
D: .
DNA: TGTGCCACCAGCAGAGACGGAGCAAGGAACGAAAAACTGTTTTTT
CDR3: CATSRDGARNEKLFF

J: TRBJ2-5
V: TRBV29-1
size: many
D: TRBD2
DNA: TGCAGCGTGGGATTCGGACTAGCGGGGGGGCCGGAGACCCAGTACTTC
CDR3: CSVGFGLAGGPETQYF

J: TRBJ1-1
V: TRBV4-3
size: .
D: .
DNA: TGCGCCAGCAGCCAAGTGGTAGGCGGTCGCGCTGAAGCTTTCTTT
CDR3: CASSQVVGGRAEAFF

J: TRBJ2-5
V: TRBV7-2
size: many
D: TRBD1
DNA: TGTGCCAGCAGCTCAAGGGGGCTAGAACAAGAGACCCAGTACTTC
CDR3: CASSSRGLEQETQYF

J: TRBJ2-5
V: TRBV10-1
size: many
D: TRBD1
DNA: TGCGCCAGCAGTGAACAGGGGGTAGAGACCCAGTACTTC
CDR3: CASSEQGVETQYF

J: TRBJ1-3
V: TRBV19
size: few
D: .
DNA: TGTGCCAGTAGTTTCGACAGCAGTTTCTCTGGAAACACCATATATTTT
CDR3: CASSFDSSFSGNTIYF

J: TRBJ2-5
V: TRBV7-8
size: .
D: TRBD2
DNA: TGTGCCAGCAGTCCCCGGACTAGCGGGGGTCCGGAGACCCAGTACTTC
CDR3: CASSPRTSGGPETQYF

J: TRBJ1-6
V: TRBV4-1
size: .
D: .
DNA: TGCGCCAGCAGCCAATCACACAGAATTAATTCACCCCTCCACTTT
CDR3: CASSQSHRINSPLHF

J: TRBJ2-2
V: TRBV7-9
size: .
D: TRBD1
DNA: TGTGCCAGCCCACAGGGGGTGAGCACCGGGGAGCTGCTTTTT
CDR3: CASPQGVSTGELLF

J: TRBJ2-3
V: TRBV29-1
size: .
D: TRBD2
DNA: TGCAGCGTTGATTCCCCTCTAGCGGGAGCCACAGATACGCAGTATTTT
CDR3: CSVDSPLAGATDTQYF

J: TRBJ2-7
V: TRBV11-2
size: .
D: .
DNA: TGTGCCAGCAGCCCGGAGGACCCCCTGGATTACGAGCAGTACTTC
CDR3: CASSPEDPLDYEQYF

J: TRBJ1-6
V: TRBV6-1
size: .
D: .
DNA: TGTGCCAGCAGTGACCTTTCCACAGGAGTGGTGGGCAATTCACCCCTCCACTTT
CDR3: CASSDLSTGVVGNSPLHF

J: TRBJ1-1
V: TRBV4-1
size: .
D: .
DNA: TGCGCCAGCAGCCAGATGGGGGGGTTGAACACTGAAGCTTTCTTT
CDR3: CASSQMGGLNTEAFF

J: TRBJ2-7
V: TRBV10-3
size: many
D: .
DNA: TGTGCCATCAGTGACGAGGGGATCTACGAGCAGTACTTC
CDR3: CAISDEGIYEQYF

J: TRBJ1-1
V: TRBV2
size: few
D: TRBD1
DNA: TGTGCCAGCAGGTCACAGGGGCCTAGTGGGGTGGGCACTGAAGCTTTCTTT
CDR3: CASRSQGPSGVGTEAFF

J: TRBJ1-4
V: TRBV29-1
size: .
D: TRBD1
DNA: TGCAGCGTGCACGACAGGGAACGGGAAAAACTGTTTTTT
CDR3: CSVHDREREKLFF

J: TRBJ1-1
V: TRBV25-1
size: .
D: .
DNA: TGTGCCAGCCCCCAGCAGAACACTGAAGCTTTCTTT
CDR3: CASPQQNTEAFF

J: TRBJ2-5
V: TRBV20-1
size: many
D: .
DNA: TGCAGTGCTAGCCGGAGGGCAGAGACCCAGTACTTC
CDR3: CSASRRAETQYF

J: TRBJ1-5
V: TRBV7-2
size: .
D: TRBD1
DNA: TGTGCCAGCAGCTTAGAGGCGGATTCTCAGGGGGCTGTAGGGCCCCAGCATTTT
CDR3: CASSLEADSQGAVGPQHF